This T cell receptor beta chain emerged from a study of CD8+ T cells in alopecia areata. Background on the study: Treated individuals took tofacitinib by mouth, 5 to 10 mg twice daily. Overall study results and limits: Resident alphabeta T cells of normal skin are also sequenced in scalp samples.

Following extraction, RNA underwent reverse transcription to cDNA, which served as the sequencing template. Sequenced by immunoSEQ multiplex PCR; TCRdb stores in-frame clones only, minus some. The sample lists fewer than 200,000 clones; 50% to 60% were seen once. PBMCs served as the source from which CD4+ and CD8+ T cells were sorted. About this clone: Its specificity is unknown.

This receptor was obtained from a human donor with alopecia areata. The sample here was CD4+ T cells sorted from blood, taken at week 0.

The CDR3 loop is CASSVTGSPHGYTF. The CDR3 DNA reads TGCGCCAGCAGTGTGACAGGGTCTCCTCATGGCTACACCTTC. The chain has TRBV23-1 and TRBJ1-2, with TRBD1 matching 7 bases. TRBV23-1 is placed among ORFs of uncertain function. The CDR3 runs 14 residues. V trimming: 5 bases; J trimming: 6 bases; junction bases outside the gene matches: 9.